These 22 T cell receptor beta chains were sequenced from one sample in a study of T cells after yellow fever vaccination (dated by TCRdb to between 2018 and 2021). Interpreted using the paper, the treatment or condition label stands for: live attenuated yellow fever vaccine strain. To prepare the library, 5' RACE was applied. These reads were obtained on an Illumina NovaSeq 6000. The public reads were reanalyzed by TCRdb: fastp trimming at Q25, MiXCR alignment, in-frame beta chains only. Rows with one shared CDR3 protein collapse into an entry with the most common genes and DNA. The sample has approximately 160,000 distinct CDR3 sequences on record, around 9% of them singletons. 35% to 40% of the sample is held by the ten biggest clonotypes. The input for sequencing was CD8+ T cells sorted from PBMCs, taken 45 days after the yellow fever booster vaccination. The receptors were sampled from a man between 18 and 29 years old who received the YFV17D yellow fever vaccine.

This rearrangement joins TRBV27 to TRBJ2-1; D gene ambiguous. Germline CDR1 is MNHEY and CDR2 is SMNVEV (reference sequence). This CDR3 has 15 amino acids. V lost 2 bases and J 4 bases, leaving 12 bases between the germline ends. The CDR3 nucleotides are TGTGCCAGCAGTTTAAACGGCGCCCGATACAATGAGCAGTTCTTC. This codes for CASSLNGARYNEQFF.

The rearrangement uses TRBV12-3 or TRBV12-4 and TRBJ2-7; a weak D match, TRBD1 (5 bases). Trimming pared 8 bases from V and 0 bases from J, leaving 11 bases between. There are 13 residues in the CDR3. CDR3 sequence (DNA): TGTGCCAGCGCCCGGACACTCTCCTACGAGCAGTACTTC. Encoded protein: CASARTLSYEQYF.

At least ten counts were recorded for this clonotype. The rearrangement links TRBV11-2 to TRBJ2-4, with D tentatively TRBD1 (6 bases). Trimming stripped 2 bases from V and 0 bases from J, with 23 bases between. Germline assignment: CDR1 SGHAT and CDR2 FQNNGV. The CDR3 is 20 residues long. This chain's CDR3 is CASSLYIDNWTALAKNIQYF. The CDR3 DNA follows: TGTGCCAGCAGCTTATATATCGATAATTGGACAGCACTAGCCAAAAACATTCAGTACTTC.

This clonotype was seen many times. V usage is TRBV9 and J usage is TRBJ2-4, with unresolved D. V shed 3 bases and J shed 7 bases, with 8 bases lying between them. The CDR3 is 12 amino acids. Germline CDR1 and CDR2: SGDLS and YYNGEE. For the CDR3, the DNA is TGTGCCAGCAGCGATCGTGGCAACATTCAGTACTTC. It translates to CASSDRGNIQYF.

J is TRBJ1-5 and V is TRBV24-1, with a tentative D call TRBD1 (5 bases). The CDR3 consists of 13 residues. From germline, CDR1 is KGHDR and CDR2 SFDVKD. The V end lost 5 bases, the J end lost 6 bases, and 10 bases lay between the germline ends. The CDR3 is CATSAGGSQPQHF. The CDR3 nucleotides read TGTGCCACCAGTGCTGGGGGATCTCAGCCCCAGCATTTT.

V usage is TRBV2 and J usage is TRBJ2-7; 11 nucleotides agree with TRBD1. V shed 6 bases, J shed 0 bases, and the junction held 4 bases outside the gene matches. The CDR3 sequence is 15 residues long. CDR1 and CDR2 from the germline V gene are SNHLY and FYNNEI. DNA of the CDR3: TGTGCCAGCAGCGACGGGACAGGGGGCTCCTACGAGCAGTACGTC. It encodes CASSDGTGGSYEQYV.

The gene calls are TRBV7-6 and TRBJ1-2; possibly TRBD1 for D (5 bases). The ends were cut back, 4 bases at V and 2 bases at J, with 17 bases in the middle. CDR3 length: 16 residues. The germline CDR1 and CDR2 sequences are SGHVS and FNYEAQ. DNA of the CDR3: TGTGCCAGCAGCTCCACCATCTTTGGGGACAACTATGGCTACACCTTC. Protein: CASSSTIFGDNYGYTF.

The V call is TRBV7-9, the J call TRBJ1-6; D is ambiguous. The ends were cut back, 5 bases at V and 7 bases at J, with 15 bases in the middle. The CDR3 length is 15 residues. From germline, CDR1 is SEHNR and CDR2 FQNEAQ (reference sequence). In DNA, the CDR3 is TGTGCCAGCAGCACCCCAGGAGGGCGGAATTCACCCCTCCACTTT. Translation: CASSTPGGRNSPLHF. The full variable domain, rest sourced from reference TRBV7-9 and TRBJ1-6, is DTGVSQNPRHKITKRGQNVTFRCDPISEHNRLYWYRQTLGQGPEFLTYFQNEAQLEKSRLLSDRFSAERPKGSFSTLEIQRTEQGDSAMYLCASSTPGGRNSPLHFGNGTRLTVT.

A few counts support this clonotype. The genes are TRBV10-3 and TRBJ2-3; 7 positions match TRBD2. Trimming took 7 bases from V and 7 from J; bases not matched to a gene: 8. Germline values: CDR1 ENHRY, CDR2 SYGVKD. This CDR3 contains 13 residues. The chain's CDR3 is CAITAGDSNTQYF. CDR3 DNA: TGTGCCATCACTGCGGGAGATTCTAATACGCAGTATTTT.

This clonotype showed up many times. The chain recombines TRBV6-2 or TRBV6-3 with TRBJ2-4, with D perhaps TRBD1 (5 bases). V lost 4 bases and J lost 1, with 14 bases in between. Germline CDR1 and CDR2: MNHEY and SVGEGT. The CDR3 sequence is 16 residues long. CDR3 in DNA: TGTGCCAGCAGTTCGCGGCGGAAGGGGGCCAAAAACATTCAGTACTTC. Translation gives CASSSRRKGAKNIQYF.

This clonotype showed up just a few times. The rearrangement uses TRBV12-3 or TRBV12-4 and TRBJ2-7; D is undetermined. This CDR3 comprises 13 residues. V lost 5 bases and J lost 6, with 14 bases in between. The CDR3 loop is CASSTVGVGEQYV. In DNA form, the CDR3 reads TGTGCCAGCAGTACGGTTGGGGTCGGCGAGCAGTACGTC.

This clonotype was seen at least ten times. The chain has TRBV6-2 or TRBV6-3 and TRBJ2-5; D may be TRBD2 (6 bases). Germline assignment: CDR1 MNHEY and CDR2 SVGEGT. This CDR3 comprises 13 residues. Trimming removed 7 bases from V and 10 bases from J, with 19 bases in between. CDR3 loop: CASKPDRGSDQYF. The CDR3 region has the DNA TGTGCCAGCAAGCCGGACCGGGGGAGTGACCAGTACTTC.

This clonotype was counted only a few times. This sequence joins TRBV29-1 and TRBJ2-3; 10 bases map to TRBD2. The V gene end was trimmed by 3 bases and the J gene end by 2 bases; junction bases not matched to a gene: 11. This CDR3 region has 17 residues. Germline V CDR1 and CDR2: SQVTM, ANQGSEA. CDR3 in DNA: TGCAGCGTTGATGTCGTCGGGACTAGCGCGTTCACAGATACGCAGTATTTT. Translated: CSVDVVGTSAFTDTQYF.

This clonotype has a count of ten or more. The V call is TRBV4-3, the J call TRBJ2-7; D possibly corresponds to TRBD2 (5 bases). Germline loops: CDR1 LGHNA, CDR2 YSLEER. With 0 bases removed from V and 0 bases from J, the gap between germline ends came to 9 bases. The CDR3 is made up of 15 amino acids. The CDR3 coding sequence is TGCGCCAGCAGCCAAGATCCGGGGAGCTCCTACGAGCAGTACTTC. This encodes CASSQDPGSSYEQYF.

This clonotype was counted only a few times. This chain links TRBV29-1 with TRBJ2-1, with D tentatively TRBD1 or TRBD2 (6 bases each). From germline, CDR1 is SQVTM and CDR2 ANQGSEA. The length of the CDR3 is 13 residues. Trimming pared 6 bases from V and 1 base from J, leaving 10 bases between. This CDR3 is CSVEGGSYNEQFF. The CDR3 nucleotides read TGCAGCGTCGAGGGGGGATCCTACAATGAGCAGTTCTTC.

This clonotype showed up just a few times. This chain uses TRBV7-3 with TRBJ2-4; 7 bases are a match to TRBD1. The J segment lost 5 bases and the V segment lost 5 bases, leaving 9 bases of the junction unmatched. The CDR3 runs 15 residues. Germline CDR1 and CDR2: SGHTA and FQGTGA. The CDR3 nucleotides are TGTGCCAGCAGCACTTATGGACAGGCCGAAAACATTCAGTACTTC. Residues: CASSTYGQAENIQYF.

This clonotype showed up just a few times. The genes are TRBV7-6 and TRBJ1-5; D is possibly TRBD1 (6 bases). This CDR3 region has 14 residues. Germline V lookup: CDR1 SGHVS, CDR2 FNYEAQ. Deletions cut 8 bases from V and 2 bases from J, with 13 bases between. CDR3 bases: TGTGCCAGCGGTCAGGGGTTGGGCAATCAGCCCCAGCATTTT. It is translated as CASGQGLGNQPQHF.

This clonotype was seen a handful of times. V is TRBV7-6 and J is TRBJ1-3; D call uncertain. This CDR3 is built from 15 residues. CDR1 and CDR2 (germline): SGHVS, FNYEAQ. Trimming pared 5 bases from V and 0 bases from J, leaving 11 bases between. CDR3: CASSGKAFSGNTIYF. The CDR3 coding sequence is TGTGCCAGCAGCGGGAAAGCATTCTCTGGAAACACCATATATTTT.

The V and J genes are TRBV9 and TRBJ2-7; weak D call: TRBD2 (5 bases). Trimming stripped 4 bases from V and 3 bases from J, with 14 bases between. The CDR3 is 14 amino acids. Germline lookup yields CDR1 SGDLS and CDR2 YYNGEE. The CDR3 DNA reads TGTGCCAGCAGCCCCCGGGGAGAGCTCTACGAGCAGTACTTC. Translation gives CASSPRGELYEQYF.

This clonotype showed up just a few times. V usage is TRBV6-2 or TRBV6-3 and J usage is TRBJ2-7; 7 bases map to TRBD1. The length of the CDR3 is 15 residues. V lost 4 bases, J lost 2 bases, and 8 bases stayed unmatched. Per germline, CDR1 MNHEY and CDR2 SVGEGT. The CDR3 sequence is CASSSTGSPTYEQYF. DNA of the CDR3: TGTGCCAGCAGTTCGACAGGGTCCCCTACCTACGAGCAGTACTTC.

This clonotype was seen only a few times. This chain's CDR3 is CASSIAGGMKTQYF. The CDR3 coding sequence is TGTGCCAGTAGTATTGCGGGGGGGATGAAGACCCAGTACTTC. The chain recombines TRBV19 with TRBJ2-5, with 9 bases lining up with TRBD2. The CDR3 is made up of 14 amino acids. The V gene's germline CDR1 is LNHDA and CDR2 SQIVND (reference sequence). Trimming removed 3 bases from V and 6 bases from J; junction bases left unmatched: 5.

This clonotype has a handful of counts. This chain links TRBV7-9 with TRBJ2-1; 10 positions agree with TRBD2. The CDR3 extends over 16 amino acids. Germline V gene data show CDR1 as SEHNR and CDR2 as FQNEAQ (reference sequence). Germline trimming cut 1 base from V and 7 bases from J; bases unmatched to any gene: 7. CDR3 DNA: TGTGCCAGCAGCTTAGTCCCCAGCGGGGGGGGGAATGAGCAGTTCTTC. This codes for CASSLVPSGGGNEQFF.